This T cell receptor (beta chain) is drawn from a study of blood T cell repertoires in COVID-19. Overall study context: Specimens from acute and convalescent COVID-19 originated in the United States, Italy and Spain. T cells, B-cell-depleted T cells, or PBMCs supplied cDNA or gDNA.

As handled by the study authors: It was from reference gene primer amplification that nucleated cell counts were estimated. Assay used: immunoSEQ multiplex PCR; TCRdb lists only in-frame clones, some missing. The V and J calls and the clone size are those of that table, but D and trimming were determined from the DNA. The sample carries 100,000 or so clones, roughly 92% recorded once. Germline CDR1 reads SGHVS; CDR2 reads FNYEAQ. Trimming shortened V by 1 base and J by 3 bases, and 13 bases separated the two germline ends. The CDR3 totals 16 residues. The sequence derives from a man in his 60s with acute or convalescent COVID-19. The sample taken for sequencing was peripheral blood. This chain connects TRBV7-6 to TRBJ1-5, with D tentatively TRBD1 (6 bases). The chain's CDR3 is CASSLEAGANNQPQHF. The CDR3 nucleotides read TGTGCCAGCAGCTTAGAAGCAGGGGCGAACAATCAGCCCCAGCATTTT.